The next 9 T cell receptor beta chains were all read from a single sample in a study of regulatory T cells in long-lasting Graves disease. Time point: persistent/refractory GD, antithyroid drugs over 5 years with positive TRAb. PBMC-derived RNA was used for the TCR library. Both iRepertoire HTBI primers and Arm-PCR of CDR3 regions were used to build the TCR beta libraries. From the multiplex PCR reads, TCRdb called clonotypes with MiXCR, one entry per CDR3 protein. The table includes 650,000 to 850,000 distinct CDR3 sequences, about 30% detected once. The material sequenced was peripheral blood mononuclear cells (PBMCs), taken when the disease was refractory, from a patient treated with antithyroid drugs. The receptor source for this set is a female donor with Graves disease.

V is TRBV27 and J is TRBJ1-1; D not resolved. The V end lost 5 bases, the J end lost 0 bases, and 10 bases lay between the germline ends. Per germline, CDR1 MNHEY and CDR2 SMNVEV (reference sequence). This CDR3 spans 14 amino acids. CDR3 in DNA: TGTGCCAGCAGTATTCAGGCACTGAACACTGAAGCTTTCTTT. Translating it yields CASSIQALNTEAFF.

The V call is TRBV19, the J call TRBJ1-1; D unclear. Germline V CDR1 and CDR2: LNHDA, SQIVND (reference sequence). This CDR3 has 13 amino acids. Trimming removed 3 bases at V and 1 base at J, with 6 bases between. The CDR3 sequence: CASSMIRNTEAFF. Written as DNA, the CDR3 is TGTGCCAGTAGTATGATTCGGAACACTGAAGCTTTCTTT.

This clonotype was seen repeatedly, ten times or more. V and J are TRBV28 and TRBJ1-1; D call uncertain. V lost 0 bases and J 1 base, leaving 6 bases between the germline ends. The CDR3 length is 14 residues. Germline CDR1 and CDR2: MDHEN and SYDVKM. The chain's CDR3 is CASSLWAENTEAFF. The CDR3 bases are TGTGCCAGCAGTTTATGGGCAGAGAACACTGAAGCTTTCTTT.

This clonotype was seen repeatedly, ten times or more. A much larger clone sits a single nucleotide away, making a read error possible. The DNA for the CDR3 is TGTGCCAGCAGCTGGGACAGTAACTATGGCTACACCTTC. Protein product: CASSWDSNYGYTF. The chain carries TRBV27 and TRBJ1-2; 7 bases are a match to TRBD1. With 6 bases clipped from V and 1 base from J, the junction kept 2 bases outside the gene matches. CDR1 is MNHEY, CDR2 SMNVEV, per germline (reference sequence). The CDR3 is 13 residues long.

The chain has TRBV29-1 and TRBJ1-1; D unresolved. V lost 1 base and J 1 base, leaving 19 bases between the germline ends. The CDR3 is made up of 17 amino acids. Per germline, CDR1 SQVTM and CDR2 ANQGSEA. DNA for the CDR3: TGCAGCGTTGAAGTATCTCAGGTCATTGTGGAGAACACTGAAGCTTTCTTT. It specifies CSVEVSQVIVENTEAFF. Full variable domain (missing parts from reference TRBV29-1 and TRBJ1-1): SAVISQKPSRDICQRGTSLTIQCQVDSQVTMMFWYRQQPGQSLTLIATANQGSEATYESGFVIDKFPISRPNLTFSTLTVSNMSPEDSSIYLCSVEVSQVIVENTEAFFGQGTRLTVV.

The chain links TRBV28 to TRBJ1-2, with a weak D call TRBD1 (5 bases). Trimming shortened V by 4 bases and J by 4 bases, and 25 bases separated the two germline ends. The length of the CDR3 is 18 residues. CDR1 and CDR2 (germline): MDHEN, SYDVKM. CDR3 DNA sequence: TGTGCCAGCAGTTCCCCCACGGCAGGGTCATTTCTCGGCTATGGCTACACCTTC. It encodes CASSSPTAGSFLGYGYTF.

This clonotype occurred a few times. The junction and the germline gene differ at one end; a read error may be behind it. The V gene is TRBV12-3 or TRBV12-4, the J gene TRBJ1-5; TRBD1 is a possible D gene (5 bases). CDR3 length: 16 amino acids. CDR3 loop: CASSLNGAAPNRPQHF. The DNA of the CDR3 is TGTGCCAGCAGTTTGAACGGGGCCGCTCCGAATCGGCCCCAGCATTTT.

The count of this clonotype is one. The chain uses TRBV10-1 and TRBJ1-1, with D maybe TRBD1 (6 bases). The CDR3 is 15 residues long. V was shortened by 5 bases and J by 3 bases, with 16 bases between the two germline ends. Germline CDR1 and CDR2: WNHNN and SYGVQD (reference sequence). The CDR3 coding sequence is TGCGCCAGCAGTCCCGGTGCTGGGGGCCACACTGAAGCTTTCTTT. Its translation is CASSPGAGGHTEAFF.

CDR3 amino acids: CASSDIYQETQYF. CDR3 in DNA: TGTGCCAGCAGCGACATATACCAAGAGACCCAGTACTTC. The V gene is TRBV9, the J gene TRBJ2-5; no firm D call. The CDR3 has 13 amino acids. V was trimmed by 3 bases and J by 0 bases, leaving 6 bases between them. CDR1 and CDR2 (germline): SGDLS, YYNGEE.